This passage covers 20 T cell receptor beta chains from one sample sequenced in a study of blood T cell repertoires in COVID-19 (dated by TCRdb to 2019 to 2021). Libraries were made using the immunoSEQ multiplex PCR assay. TCRdb provides this immuneACCESS table in a form limited to in-frame rearrangements. Some clones are lacking; in checked studies, under half of them reflect an unresolved V gene, and why the rest are absent is not known. This sample gives about 150,000 clones in total; around 80% of them show up just once. Roughly 15% of the sample comes from the top ten. Material: peripheral blood. These TCRs come from a human donor with acute or convalescent COVID-19. The donor label of this sample is uncertain.

V usage is TRBV5-4 and J usage is TRBJ1-6; D might be TRBD1 (5 bases). This CDR3 comprises 15 residues. V lost 0 bases, J lost 7 bases, and 11 bases lay in between. Germline V gene data show CDR1 as SGHNT and CDR2 as YYREEE (reference sequence). The CDR3: CASSLEGTRNSPLHF. In nucleotides, the CDR3 is TGTGCCAGCAGCTTGGAAGGGACTCGGAATTCACCCCTCCACTTT.

This chain uses TRBV5-6 with TRBJ1-5; D remains ambiguous. V was cut by 2 bases and J by 0 bases, with 6 bases left in between. The CDR3 spans 14 residues. Germline-derived CDR1 and CDR2 are SGHDT and YYEEEE. CDR3 in amino acids: CASSFFNSNQPQHF. CDR3 nucleotide sequence: TGTGCCAGCAGCTTTTTTAATAGCAATCAGCCCCAGCATTTT.

This chain joins TRBV19 and TRBJ1-5; D may be TRBD1 (6 bases). CDR1 LNHDA and CDR2 SQIVND come from the germline V gene (reference sequence). CDR3 length equals 15 residues. V was cut by 6 bases and J by 0 bases, with 12 bases left in between. CDR3 protein: CASSTGFYSNQPQHF. DNA for the CDR3: TGTGCCAGTAGCACAGGGTTCTATAGCAATCAGCCCCAGCATTTT.

This clone was picked up a small number of times. The rearrangement joins TRBV11-2 to TRBJ1-4; the D is unclear. Trimming removed 4 bases at V and 1 base at J, with 7 bases between. CDR3 length: 14 amino acids. Germline CDR1 reads SGHAT; CDR2 reads FQNNGV. This CDR3 reads CASSYTLTNEKLFF. CDR3 DNA sequence: TGTGCCAGCAGCTACACCCTAACTAATGAAAAACTGTTTTTT.

The count of this clone is one. The gene calls are TRBV2 and TRBJ2-3; D is unclear. This CDR3 region has 11 residues. Trimming stripped 7 bases from V and 4 bases from J, with 6 bases between. CDR1 is SNHLY and CDR2 is FYNNEI in the germline V gene. The CDR3 nucleotides are TGTGCCAGCACCCGAGCAGATACGCAGTATTTT. Its translation: CASTRADTQYF.

The chain uses TRBV6-5 and TRBJ1-6, with D hard to call. Per germline, CDR1 MNHEY and CDR2 SVGAGI. The CDR3 has 12 amino acids. Deletions cut 8 bases from V and 14 bases from J, with 16 bases between. The CDR3 reads CASFSGGLALHF. DNA for the CDR3: TGTGCCAGCTTCTCAGGTGGATTGGCCCTCCACTTT.

The rearrangement uses TRBV3-1 (or the pseudogene TRBV3-2) and TRBJ1-3, with 7 bases that match TRBD1. CDR3 size: 17 residues. Germline-derived CDR1 and CDR2 are LGHDT and YNNKEL (reference sequence). Germline trimming cut 5 bases from V and 3 bases from J; bases unmatched to any gene: 13. The CDR3 here is CASSTNRGGWVGNTIYF. CDR3 coding DNA: TGTGCCAGCAGCACGAACCGAGGGGGCTGGGTTGGAAACACCATATATTTT.

The CDR3 loop is CASSLTGGLSSYEQYF. CDR3 nucleotide sequence: TGTGCCAGCAGCTTGACAGGGGGACTTAGCTCCTACGAGCAGTACTTC. The chain uses TRBV7-2 and TRBJ2-7; TRBD1 aligns across 9 bases. Germline V CDR1 and CDR2: SGHTA, FQGNSA. Losses at the gene ends were 3 bases for V and 0 bases for J; bases not matched to a gene: 6. The CDR3 is made up of 16 amino acids.

This chain joins TRBV6-5 and TRBJ2-7, with 7 bases aligning to TRBD1. The length of the CDR3 is 14 residues. J gave up 3 bases and V 5 bases, and 7 bases lay outside the gene matches. Germline loops: CDR1 MNHEY, CDR2 SVGAGI. The chain's CDR3 is CASSPNPGGYEQYF. The CDR3, as DNA: TGTGCCAGCAGTCCTAATCCAGGGGGCTACGAGCAGTACTTC.

The chain recombines TRBV19 with TRBJ1-2; 8 nucleotides match TRBD1. The CDR3 has 18 residues. Germline V gene sequence: CDR1 LNHDA, CDR2 SQIVND (reference sequence). V was pared by 6 bases and J by 3 bases, with 18 bases of the junction left unmatched. CDR3 residues: CASSSFRDRRSGYYGYTF. CDR3 nucleotides: TGTGCCAGTAGCTCATTCCGGGACAGGCGTTCGGGATACTATGGCTACACCTTC.

This sequence joins TRBV7-2 and TRBJ1-1; D not resolved. The CDR3 consists of 14 residues. V was cut by 5 bases and J by 2 bases, with 12 bases left in between. CDR1 is SGHTA and CDR2 is FQGNSA in the germline V gene. The CDR3 nucleotides are TGTGCCAGCAGCCTAAGACACGGTAACACTGAAGCTTTCTTT. As protein: CASSLRHGNTEAFF.

The chain couples TRBV7-9 to TRBJ1-4; D uncertain. Trimming removed 6 bases from V and 8 bases from J, with 10 bases in between. Germline lookup yields CDR1 SEHNR and CDR2 FQNEAQ (reference sequence). The CDR3 sequence is 12 residues long. CDR3: CASREGEEKLFF. The DNA for the CDR3 is TGTGCCAGCAGGGAGGGTGAGGAAAAACTGTTTTTT.

The chain couples TRBV20-1 to TRBJ1-5, with 8 bases fitting TRBD1. The CDR3 sequence is 16 residues long. J was trimmed by 6 bases and V by 5 bases; bases with no gene match: 15. CDR1 is DFQATT, CDR2 SNEGSKA, per germline (reference sequence). The chain's CDR3 is CSAGGRQGAAGQPQHF. CDR3 DNA sequence: TGCAGTGCTGGTGGGAGGCAGGGGGCTGCTGGTCAGCCCCAGCATTTT.

The chain combines TRBV5-5 with TRBJ2-6; D possibly corresponds to TRBD1 (5 bases). The V and J ends lost 4 bases and 2 bases respectively, with 13 bases between them. Germline lookup yields CDR1 SGHKS and CDR2 YYEKEE (reference sequence). The CDR3 is 16 residues long. CDR3 sequence reads: CASSTQAGAGANVLTF. CDR3 bases: TGTGCCAGCAGCACACAGGCCGGTGCTGGGGCCAACGTCCTGACTTTC.

The chain combines TRBV21-1 with TRBJ2-3; the listed D gene, TRBD1, was not tested against the DNA. TRBV21-1 represents a pseudogene. There are 17 residues in the CDR3. The CDR3 here is CASSKQDRVILRDTQYF. The CDR3, as DNA: TGTGCCAGCAGCAAACAGGACAGGGTTATTTTAAGAGATACGCAGTATTTT.

This sequence joins TRBV5-1 and TRBJ1-3, with TRBD1 matching over 9 bases. The germline V gene has CDR1 SGHRS and CDR2 YFSETQ. V shed 4 bases and J 2 bases; nucleotides not matched to a gene: 7. The CDR3 is 16 amino acids. The CDR3 nucleotides read TGCGCCAGCAGCCCCGACAGGGGGGAACCTGGAAACACCATATATTTT. As protein: CASSPDRGEPGNTIYF.

This clone was counted only a few times. The CDR3 region is CASSLSRVRADQPQHF. For the CDR3, the DNA is TGTGCCAGCAGCTTATCAAGGGTCAGGGCGGACCAGCCCCAGCATTTT. The genes are TRBV7-8 and TRBJ1-5; possibly TRBD1 for D (5 bases). CDR1 is SGHVS and CDR2 is FQNEAQ in the germline V gene. This CDR3 has 16 residues. Trimming took 2 bases from V and 7 from J, leaving 18 bases between them.

V gene TRBV15 combines with J gene TRBJ1-1; D not certain. Germline CDR1 reads LNHNV; CDR2 reads YYDKDF (reference sequence). The germline V and J ends were trimmed by 0 bases and 2 bases, with 19 bases remaining between them. This CDR3 is 18 amino acids long. In DNA form, the CDR3 reads TGTGCCACCAGCAGAGATCAGTTGGCATTTGGAGGTAACACTGAAGCTTTCTTT. Translating gives CATSRDQLAFGGNTEAFF.

The V and J genes are TRBV2 and TRBJ1-1, with a tentative D call TRBD1 (5 bases). The CDR3 runs 13 residues. V was trimmed by 4 bases and J by 5 bases, leaving 11 bases between them. Germline CDR1 is SNHLY and CDR2 is FYNNEI. The CDR3 DNA sequence: TGTGCCAGCAGTGTAGGACAAAGGACTGAAGCTTTCTTT. Amino acid sequence: CASSVGQRTEAFF.

This sequence joins TRBV2 and TRBJ1-2, with TRBD1 as a possible D gene (5 bases). The CDR3 totals 13 residues. CDR1 SNHLY and CDR2 FYNNEI come from the germline V gene. V was cut by 6 bases and J by 3 bases, with 11 bases left in between. The CDR3 DNA sequence: TGTGCCAGCAGAGGGGTGGGGTACTATGGCTACACCTTC. It codes for CASRGVGYYGYTF. Complete variable domain (other parts from reference TRBV2 and TRBJ1-2): EPEVTQTPSHQVTQMGQEVILRCVPISNHLYFYWYRQILGQKVEFLVSFYNNEISEKSEIFDDQFSVERPDGSNFTLKIRSTKLEDSAMYFCASRGVGYYGYTFGSGTRLTVV.